This T cell receptor beta chain was identified in a study of T cell clones after liver transplantation. Study-level information: As an antigen-independent comparator, third-party-reactive TCRbeta sequences came from pre-transplant mixed lymphocyte reactions. General study points: In a couple of subjects, few donor cells limited the measurable donor-reactive repertoire.

The CDR3 loop spans 15 amino acids. V gave up 5 bases and J gave up 2 bases, with 13 bases separating them. Germline V gene sequence: CDR1 LGHNA, CDR2 YSLEER. The table came from immunoSEQ multiplex PCR; TCRdb's copy has only in-frame clones and leaves some out. In the table there are approximately 51,000 clones, around 85% of which are singletons. As regards this clone: Its antigen is not known.

Sequencing was performed on CD8+ T cells from blood, taken 12 months after liver transplant. The rearrangement links TRBV4-3 to TRBJ2-1; D gene unclear. The source is a human patient who received a liver transplant. Part of the T cells may come from the graft donor. CDR3 sequence: CASSERKGAYNEQFF. The CDR3, as DNA: TGCGCCAGCAGCGAAAGAAAAGGCGCCTACAATGAGCAGTTCTTC.